The sequence of this T cell receptor beta chain was determined in a study of vaccination effects on CD4 cells after COVID-19. Overall study context: Ahead of sequencing, the ViraFEST assay grew antigen-specific CD4+ T cells using viral peptide pools. Findings of the study overall: Late after vaccination, infection- and vaccine-induced clones showed marked clonal contraction.

Culture proceeded for nine to ten days, and CD4+ T cells were then isolated. The authors replaced half the medium with IL-2 medium on days 3 and 7. V shed 2 bases and J 2 bases; nucleotides not matched to a gene: 7. The CDR3 consists of 17 residues. CDR1 is KGHSH, CDR2 LQKENI, per germline. As to this clone: Its matching antigen is unknown.

This table comes from immunoSEQ multiplex PCR, and its TCRdb copy is limited to in-frame clones, with some not included. The table has tens of thousands of clones, under 80% seen once. The chain couples TRBV18 to TRBJ1-5; 9 nucleotides align to TRBD1. The sample was CD4+ T cells from PBMCs cultured without peptide, taken before COVID-19 vaccination. This sequence was found in a human donor who had a prior SARS-CoV-2 infection. The CDR3 region has the DNA TGTGCCAGCTCACCATTACAGGGGGCCGACGGCAATCAGCCCCAGCATTTT. Translated, it gives CASSPLQGADGNQPQHF.